This is a list of T cell receptor beta chains from one sample in a study of shared clonotypes between healthy human individuals. TCRdb keeps only in-frame clones here, not all; method: immunoSEQ multiplex PCR. The repertoire holds around 1.1 million clones, approximately 78% seen once, with roughly 0.61% in the top ten. Sequencing used memory CD4+ T cells from PBMCs. All receptors come from a man between 18 and 35 years old in good health. Some clones in this sample may be carry-over from other donors' samples. CDR3s include the opening cysteine and the closing phenylalanine or tryptophan. D genes are given only for firm matches. Clone size is shown for a subset of rows, as once, few, many or a class of expanded clone.

j_call v_call clone_size d_call cdr3_aa cdr3_nt
TRBJ1-1 TRBV12-5 few - CASGLDKDTEAFF TGTGCTAGTGGTTTGGACAAGGATACTGAAGCTTTCTTT
TRBJ1-4 TRBV6-6 - - CASSSPSRSSEKLFF TGTGCCAGCAGTTCCCCCTCCCGGTCGTCTGAAAAACTGTTTTTT
TRBJ1-4 TRBV10-2 - TRBD1 CASSMTGGLANEKLFF TGCGCCAGCTCTATGACAGGGGGCTTAGCTAATGAAAAACTGTTTTTT
TRBJ1-1 TRBV28 once - CASSWVGGVPEAFF TGTGCCAGCAGTTGGGTAGGGGGGGTTCCTGAAGCTTTCTTT
TRBJ1-2 TRBV2 - - CASSDGGVNYGYTF TGTGCCAGCAGTGACGGGGGGGTTAACTATGGCTACACCTTC
TRBJ1-1 TRBV2 - - CASTEVGGGEAFF TGTGCCAGCACTGAGGTCGGGGGAGGTGAAGCTTTCTTT
TRBJ2-1 TRBV29-1 - - CSVIQGYSYNEQFF TGCAGCGTTATACAGGGATACTCCTACAATGAGCAGTTCTTC
TRBJ2-4 TRBV6-1 - - CASSVGRDNIQYF TGTGCCAGCAGTGTAGGACGGGATAACATTCAGTACTTC
TRBJ2-7 TRBV25-1 - TRBD1 CASVGQASYEQYF TGTGCCAGCGTAGGACAGGCCTCCTACGAGCAGTACTTC
TRBJ2-2 TRBV28 - - CASSLGTGELFF TGTGCCAGCAGTTTGGGAACCGGGGAGCTGTTTTTT
TRBJ1-1 TRBV5-4 - - CASSLGGGPGNTEAFF TGTGCCAGCAGCTTGGGAGGTGGTCCAGGCAACACTGAAGCTTTCTTT
TRBJ1-5 TRBV5-1 - TRBD1 CASSLGQGAQPQHF TGCGCCAGCAGCTTGGGACAGGGGGCTCAGCCCCAGCATTTT
TRBJ2-3 TRBV6-1 - TRBD2 CASSVSGREDTQYF TGTGCCAGCAGTGTTAGCGGGAGGGAAGATACGCAGTATTTT
TRBJ1-5 TRBV6-6 - - CASSYGDGPNQPQHF TGTGCCAGCAGTTATGGAGATGGGCCGAATCAGCCCCAGCATTTT
TRBJ1-5 TRBV6-6 - TRBD1 CASRTGDQPQHF TGTGCCAGCAGGACAGGGGATCAGCCCCAGCATTTT
TRBJ2-3 TRBV19 - - CASSDYTDTQYF TGTGCCAGTAGCGACTACACAGATACGCAGTATTTT
TRBJ2-7 TRBV7-9 - TRBD1 CASSLGQGAMGYEQYF TGTGCCAGCAGCTTAGGGCAGGGGGCTATGGGCTACGAGCAGTACTTC
TRBJ1-5 TRBV7-2 - TRBD1 CASSLTGVDQPQHF TGTGCCAGCAGCTTGACAGGGGTGGATCAGCCCCAGCATTTT
TRBJ2-3 TRBV4-1 - - CASSRTIWTDTQYF TGCGCCAGCAGCCGGACCATCTGGACAGATACGCAGTATTTT
TRBJ2-7 TRBV28 - - CASSFEAGTAYEQYF TGTGCCAGCAGTTTCGAGGCGGGGACGGCCTACGAGCAGTACTTC
TRBJ2-6 TRBV6-6 - - CASTSWSSGANVLTF TGTGCCAGCACCTCATGGAGCTCTGGGGCCAACGTCCTGACTTTC
TRBJ1-2 TRBV5-1 few - CASRVLENYGYTF TGCGCCAGCAGGGTCCTGGAAAACTATGGCTACACCTTC
TRBJ1-3 TRBV5-4 - - CASSFTGTSSGNTIYF TGTGCCAGCAGCTTCACCGGGACGAGCTCTGGAAACACCATATATTTT
TRBJ2-7 TRBV27 many - CASRLNGGWGSYEQYF TGTGCCAGCCGATTGAATGGGGGTTGGGGAAGCTACGAGCAGTACTTC
TRBJ1-2 TRBV29-1 - - CSVEDFVSTF TGCAGCGTTGAAGATTTCGTAAGCACCTTC
TRBJ2-1 TRBV5-8 once TRBD2 CASSGPTGLADNEQFF TGTGCCAGCAGCGGACCCACGGGACTAGCGGACAATGAGCAGTTCTTC
TRBJ1-3 TRBV14 few TRBD1 CASSQSRGHGNTIYF TGTGCCAGCAGCCAGTCCAGGGGGCATGGAAACACCATATATTTT
TRBJ2-5 TRBV2 few TRBD1 CASTRGPLETQYF TGTGCCAGCACCAGGGGGCCCTTAGAGACCCAGTACTTC
TRBJ2-1 TRBV7-2 - TRBD1 CASSPPGTGAYNEQFF TGTGCCAGCAGCCCGCCCGGGACAGGGGCTTACAATGAGCAGTTCTTC
TRBJ2-3 TRBV29-1 - - CSVGAGTSTDTQYF TGCAGCGTTGGAGCGGGTACATCCACAGATACGCAGTATTTT
TRBJ2-5 TRBV2 - - CASSDPPGLPQYF TGTGCCAGCAGTGACCCTCCGGGGTTACCCCAGTACTTC
TRBJ2-1 TRBV11-3 few - CASSPAGTGYHEQFF TGTGCCAGCAGCCCGGCGGGTACAGGGTATCATGAGCAGTTCTTC
TRBJ2-7 TRBV28 - TRBD2 CASSPPGLAGGSINEQYF TGTGCCAGCAGCCCACCGGGACTAGCGGGAGGGTCGATTAACGAGCAGTACTTC
TRBJ2-3 TRBV28 many - CATNLGPDTQYF TGTGCCACCAACCTGGGCCCGGATACGCAGTATTTT
TRBJ2-5 TRBV5-1 once - CASSSGYRETQYF TGCGCCAGCAGCTCAGGGTATAGGGAGACCCAGTACTTC
TRBJ1-1 TRBV28 - - CASSSRVAGWAEAFF TGTGCCAGCAGTTCGAGGGTCGCCGGTTGGGCTGAAGCTTTCTTT
TRBJ1-2 TRBV6-1 few - CASSLSHTF TGTGCCAGCTCCCTTTCTCATACCTTC
TRBJ2-1 TRBV11-2 - - CASSPFVGAVNEQFF TGTGCCAGCAGCCCATTTGTGGGGGCGGTCAATGAGCAGTTCTTC
TRBJ2-1 TRBV5-1 - TRBD2 CASSAGLAGSEQFF TGCGCCAGCAGCGCGGGACTAGCGGGAAGTGAGCAGTTCTTC
TRBJ1-1 TRBV25-1 - - CASSDGANTEAFF TGTGCCAGCAGTGATGGGGCGAACACTGAAGCTTTCTTT
TRBJ1-3 TRBV15 - - CATSRRGGAGNTIYF TGTGCCACCAGCCGACGAGGAGGGGCTGGAAACACCATATATTTT
TRBJ1-1 TRBV5-6 many - CASSLVAAAEAFF TGTGCCAGCAGCTTGGTAGCTGCCGCTGAAGCTTTCTTT
TRBJ2-5 TRBV5-6 - - CASSFRVQTQYF TGTGCCAGCAGCTTCAGGGTCCAGACCCAGTACTTC
TRBJ2-7 TRBV14 - TRBD2 CASSQGLGREGYYEQYF TGTGCCAGCAGCCAAGGTTTGGGACGGGAGGGATACTACGAGCAGTACTTC
TRBJ1-2 TRBV28 - TRBD1 CASSNIQGSYGYTF TGTGCCAGCAGCAATATACAGGGGAGCTATGGCTACACCTTC
TRBJ2-1 TRBV5-1 few TRBD1 CASSLDRGGGQFF TGCGCCAGCAGCCTCGACAGGGGAGGAGGGCAGTTCTTC
TRBJ2-1 TRBV5-1 - - CASRQTTYNEQFF TGCGCCAGCAGGCAGACTACTTACAATGAGCAGTTCTTC
TRBJ2-5 TRBV10-3 - TRBD2 CAVSGGDRRRGTQYF TGTGCCGTCAGCGGGGGGGACAGGCGTCGAGGGACCCAGTACTTC
TRBJ2-7 TRBV5-4 - TRBD2 CASSQGTSGYYEQYF TGTGCCAGCAGCCAAGGGACTAGCGGGTACTACGAGCAGTACTTC
TRBJ2-2 TRBV5-1 - TRBD1 CASSSLQGTGELFF TGCGCCAGCAGCTCCCTACAGGGGACCGGGGAGCTGTTTTTT
TRBJ2-1 TRBV29-1 once TRBD2 CSGHATSGRGNEQFF TGCAGCGGACACGCAACTAGCGGGAGAGGCAATGAGCAGTTCTTC
TRBJ1-1 TRBV4-1 - TRBD1 CASSQGQGNTEAFF TGCGCCAGCAGCCAAGGACAGGGGAACACTGAAGCTTTCTTT
TRBJ1-2 TRBV5-6 once - CASSPSGEDGYTF TGTGCCAGCAGCCCGAGCGGGGAAGATGGCTACACCTTC
TRBJ2-3 TRBV9 - TRBD1 CASGNRGRDTQYF TGTGCCAGCGGCAACAGGGGGCGAGATACGCAGTATTTT
TRBJ2-1 TRBV28 once - CASSVLQGYYNEQFF TGTGCCAGCAGTGTCCTGCAGGGATACTACAATGAGCAGTTCTTC
TRBJ2-5 TRBV2 - TRBD1 CASSATGQETQYF TGTGCCAGCAGTGCGACAGGGCAAGAGACCCAGTACTTC
TRBJ2-3 TRBV7-9 once - CASSLGPPSTDTQYF TGTGCCAGCAGCTTAGGCCCCCCCAGCACAGATACGCAGTATTTT
TRBJ2-7 TRBV7-2 - - CASSFYWDQYEQYF TGTGCCAGCAGCTTTTATTGGGACCAATACGAGCAGTACTTC